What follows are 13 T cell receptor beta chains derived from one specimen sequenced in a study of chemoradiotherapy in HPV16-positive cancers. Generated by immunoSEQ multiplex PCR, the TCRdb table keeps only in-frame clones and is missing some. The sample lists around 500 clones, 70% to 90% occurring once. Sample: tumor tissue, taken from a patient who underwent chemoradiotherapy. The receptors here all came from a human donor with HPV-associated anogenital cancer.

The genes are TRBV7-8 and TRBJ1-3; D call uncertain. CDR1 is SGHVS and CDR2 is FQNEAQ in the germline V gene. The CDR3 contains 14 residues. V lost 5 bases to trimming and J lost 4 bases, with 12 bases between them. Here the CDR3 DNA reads TGTGCCAGCAGCCTGGATTGGGTCGGAAACACCATATATTTT. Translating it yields CASSLDWVGNTIYF.

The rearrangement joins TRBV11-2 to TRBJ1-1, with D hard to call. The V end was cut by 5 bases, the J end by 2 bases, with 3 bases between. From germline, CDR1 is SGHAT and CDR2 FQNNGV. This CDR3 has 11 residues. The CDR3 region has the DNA TGTGCCAGCAGCCCCAACACTGAAGCTTTCTTT. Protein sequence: CASSPNTEAFF.

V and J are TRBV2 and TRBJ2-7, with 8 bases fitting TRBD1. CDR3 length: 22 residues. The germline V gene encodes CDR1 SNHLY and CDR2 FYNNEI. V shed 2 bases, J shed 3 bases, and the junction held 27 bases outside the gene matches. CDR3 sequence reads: CASSERDSWSTVEDRGDYEQYF. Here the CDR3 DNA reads TGTGCCAGCAGTGAACGAGATAGCTGGTCGACTGTGGAAGACAGGGGTGACTACGAGCAGTACTTC.

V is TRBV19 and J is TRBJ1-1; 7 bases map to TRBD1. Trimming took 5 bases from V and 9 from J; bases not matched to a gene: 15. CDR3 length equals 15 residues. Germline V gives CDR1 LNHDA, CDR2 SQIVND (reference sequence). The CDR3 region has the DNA TGTGCCAGTAGTCCCAACTCCGGAGGACAGGACAAAGCTTTCTTT. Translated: CASSPNSGGQDKAFF.

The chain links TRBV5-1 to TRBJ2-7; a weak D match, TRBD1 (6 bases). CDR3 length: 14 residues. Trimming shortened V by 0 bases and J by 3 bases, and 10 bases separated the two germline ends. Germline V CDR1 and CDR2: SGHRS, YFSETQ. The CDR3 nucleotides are TGCGCCAGCAGCTTGGATGGACAGAGCTACGAGCAGTACTTC. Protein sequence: CASSLDGQSYEQYF.

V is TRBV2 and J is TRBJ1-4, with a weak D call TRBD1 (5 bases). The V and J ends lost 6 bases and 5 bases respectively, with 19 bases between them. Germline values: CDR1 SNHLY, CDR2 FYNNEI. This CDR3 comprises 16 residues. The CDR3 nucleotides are TGTGCCAGCAGCCCTTTGCCCCAGGGAAGAAATGAAAAACTGTTTTTT. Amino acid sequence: CASSPLPQGRNEKLFF.

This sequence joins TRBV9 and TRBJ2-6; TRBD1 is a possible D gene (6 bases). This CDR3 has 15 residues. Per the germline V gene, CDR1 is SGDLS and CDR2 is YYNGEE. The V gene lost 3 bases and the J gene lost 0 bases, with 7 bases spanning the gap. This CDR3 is CASSEDSSGANVLTF. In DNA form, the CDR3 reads TGTGCCAGCAGCGAGGACAGCTCTGGGGCCAACGTCCTGACTTTC.

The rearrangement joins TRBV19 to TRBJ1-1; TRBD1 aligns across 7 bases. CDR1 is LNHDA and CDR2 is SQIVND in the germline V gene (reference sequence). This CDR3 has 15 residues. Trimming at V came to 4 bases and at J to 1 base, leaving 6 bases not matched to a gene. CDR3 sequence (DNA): TGTGCCAGTAGTACAACGACAGGGCCGAACACTGAAGCTTTCTTT. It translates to CASSTTTGPNTEAFF.

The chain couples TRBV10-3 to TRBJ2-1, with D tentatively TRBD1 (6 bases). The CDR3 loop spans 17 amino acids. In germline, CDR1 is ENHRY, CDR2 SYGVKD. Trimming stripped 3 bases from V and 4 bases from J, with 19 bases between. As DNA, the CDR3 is TGTGCCATCAGTGATTCAAAAAGGACAGAGAGATACAATGAGCAGTTCTTC. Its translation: CAISDSKRTERYNEQFF.

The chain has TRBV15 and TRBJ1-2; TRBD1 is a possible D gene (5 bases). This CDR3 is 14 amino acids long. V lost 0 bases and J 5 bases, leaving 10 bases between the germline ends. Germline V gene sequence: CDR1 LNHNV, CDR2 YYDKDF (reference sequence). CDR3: CATSRDDRNYGYTF. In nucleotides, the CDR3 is TGTGCCACCAGCAGAGATGACAGAAATTATGGCTACACCTTC.

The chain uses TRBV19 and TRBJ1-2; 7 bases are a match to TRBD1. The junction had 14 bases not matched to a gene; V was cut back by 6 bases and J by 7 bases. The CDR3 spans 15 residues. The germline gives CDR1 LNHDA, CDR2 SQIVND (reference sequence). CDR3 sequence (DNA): TGTGCCAGTAGCCCGGGCCACAGGGGCGGTGGTGGCTACACCTTC. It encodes CASSPGHRGGGGYTF.

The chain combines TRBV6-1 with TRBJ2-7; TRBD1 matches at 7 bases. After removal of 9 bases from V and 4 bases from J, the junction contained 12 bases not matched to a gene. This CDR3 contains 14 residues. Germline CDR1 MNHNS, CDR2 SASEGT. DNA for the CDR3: TGTGCCAGAAAGAAAGGGGGCGGATGGTACGAGCAGTACTTC. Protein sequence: CARKKGGGWYEQYF.

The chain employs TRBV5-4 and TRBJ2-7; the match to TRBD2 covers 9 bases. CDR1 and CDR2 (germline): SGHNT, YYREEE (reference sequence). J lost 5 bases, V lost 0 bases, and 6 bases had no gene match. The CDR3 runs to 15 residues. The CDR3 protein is CASSLALRGGDEQYF. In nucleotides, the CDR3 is TGTGCCAGCAGCTTGGCCTTGCGGGGGGGCGACGAGCAGTACTTC.